What follows are 12 T cell receptor beta chains derived from one specimen sequenced in a study of blood T cells in healthy people across ages. PCR was performed a second time for about 7 to 11 cycles using a sample-barcoded 5' primer and a J-beta primer mix. MiXCR was run by TCRdb on the 5' RACE reads, yielding one entry per CDR3 protein. The sample shows hundreds of thousands of distinct CDR3 sequences, around 46% of them seen only once. Sequenced material: blood. These receptors all come from a man aged 30-40 years in good health.

The V and J genes are TRBV25-1 and TRBJ1-2; 8 bases map to TRBD1. Germline V gene sequence: CDR1 MGHDK, CDR2 SYGVNS. Trimming at V came to 3 bases and at J to 7 bases, leaving 7 bases not matched to a gene. CDR3 length: 14 amino acids. DNA for the CDR3: TGTGCCAGCAGTGAGTCAGGGGGCGGCTCTGGCTACACCTTC. Protein product: CASSESGGGSGYTF.

The V and J genes are TRBV7-2 and TRBJ2-5; the D is unclear. With 3 bases removed from V and 6 bases from J, the gap between germline ends came to 11 bases. The CDR3 loop spans 13 amino acids. Germline V gene data show CDR1 as SGHTA and CDR2 as FQGNSA. CDR3 DNA: TGTGCCAGCAGCTTCGGGTATCTAAAGACCCAGTACTTC. Its translation: CASSFGYLKTQYF.

The sample holds a few counts of this clonotype. The chain has TRBV3-1 and TRBJ2-3; D is perhaps TRBD1 or TRBD2 (5 bases each). This CDR3 has 16 residues. Germline V gives CDR1 LGHDT, CDR2 YNNKEL (reference sequence). Trimming removed 1 base from V and 1 base from J, with 12 bases in between. CDR3 sequence (DNA): TGTGCCAGCAGCCAAGCCCCGGGACCTCGCACAGATACGCAGTATTTT. This gives the protein CASSQAPGPRTDTQYF.

This clonotype occurred a few times. The chain has TRBV19 and TRBJ1-5; D not certain. This CDR3 contains 15 residues. The V end lost 2 bases, the J end lost 6 bases, and 14 bases lay between the germline ends. Germline assignment: CDR1 LNHDA and CDR2 SQIVND (reference sequence). The CDR3 loop reads CASSITTAKGQPQHF. CDR3 nucleotides: TGTGCCAGTAGTATAACAACGGCCAAGGGTCAGCCCCAGCATTTT.

This clonotype appeared a few times. The rearrangement joins TRBV11-3 to TRBJ1-2; 7 bases align to TRBD1. The trim removed 2 bases at V and 1 base at J, leaving 7 bases unmatched. Germline V gives CDR1 SGHNT, CDR2 YENEEA. This CDR3 has 16 residues. For the CDR3, the DNA is TGTGCCAGCAGCTTACAGACAGGGTCCCATAACTATGGCTACACCTTC. Translation: CASSLQTGSHNYGYTF. Using reference TRBV11-3 and TRBJ1-2 for the parts outside the CDR3, the full variable domain is EAGVVQSPRYKIIEKKQPVAFWCNPISGHNTLYWYLQNLGQGPELLIRYENEEAVDDSQLPKDRFSAERLKGVDSTLKIQPAELGDSAVYLCASSLQTGSHNYGYTFGSGTRLTVV.

This clonotype was seen more than once but under ten times. The rearrangement uses TRBV5-5 and TRBJ2-7, with 8 bases identical to TRBD1. V was pared by 3 bases and J by 5 bases, with 10 bases of the junction left unmatched. Germline V CDR1 and CDR2: SGHKS, YYEKEE (reference sequence). There are 15 residues in the CDR3. The CDR3 nucleotides are TGTGCCAGCAGCTCAGGACAGGGATTATACGACGAGCAGTACTTC. Protein: CASSSGQGLYDEQYF.

This rearrangement joins TRBV10-3 to TRBJ2-7; tentative D call: TRBD1 (6 bases). CDR1 is ENHRY, CDR2 SYGVKD, per germline. The CDR3 length is 17 residues. The V end was cut by 0 bases, the J end by 5 bases, with 20 bases between. The CDR3 sequence is CAISESSVRTARHEQYF. In nucleotides, the CDR3 is TGTGCCATCAGTGAGTCCTCGGTTAGGACAGCGCGACACGAGCAGTACTTC.

In this sample, this clonotype turned up a few times. V gene TRBV2 combines with J gene TRBJ1-2; D not resolved. The CDR3 has 15 residues. V was clipped by 3 bases and J by 2 bases, with 13 bases between them. CDR1 and CDR2 (germline): SNHLY, FYNNEI. In DNA, the CDR3 is TGTGCCAGCAGTGATCATTCCCCAGGCAACTATGGCTACACCTTC. This sequence encodes CASSDHSPGNYGYTF. Full variable domain (outside the CDR3, taken from reference TRBV2 and TRBJ1-2): EPEVTQTPSHQVTQMGQEVILRCVPISNHLYFYWYRQILGQKVEFLVSFYNNEISEKSEIFDDQFSVERPDGSNFTLKIRSTKLEDSAMYFCASSDHSPGNYGYTFGSGTRLTVV.

In its sample, this clonotype was seen once. The chain combines TRBV21-1 with TRBJ1-5; TRBD1 is the table's D call, not checked against the DNA. TRBV21-1 is annotated as a pseudogene. This CDR3 contains 17 residues. CDR3 sequence (DNA): TGTGCCAGCAGCAAAGCGATGGGGCTTTATAGCAATCAGCCCCAGCATTTT. This codes for CASSKAMGLYSNQPQHF.

This clonotype was recorded a few times. CDR3 sequence (DNA): TGCGCCAGCAGCTGGGGGACTGGCACAGATACGCAGTATTTT. This encodes CASSWGTGTDTQYF. J is TRBJ2-3 and V is TRBV5-1; a weak D match, TRBD2 (6 bases). V gave up 3 bases and J gave up 1 base, with 9 bases separating them. The CDR3 extends over 14 amino acids. Germline V gives CDR1 SGHRS, CDR2 YFSETQ. Complete variable domain (other parts from reference TRBV5-1 and TRBJ2-3): KAGVTQTPRYLIKTRGQQVTLSCSPISGHRSVSWYQQTPGQGLQFLFEYFSETQRNKGNFPGRFSGRQFSNSRSEMNVSTLELGDSALYLCASSWGTGTDTQYFGPGTRLTVL.

V is TRBV7-9 and J is TRBJ2-7; D ambiguous. This CDR3 comprises 15 residues. Germline V gene lookup returns CDR1 SEHNR and CDR2 FQNEAQ (reference sequence). Trimming took off 4 bases at V and 0 bases at J, with 13 bases between the two ends. The CDR3 loop is CASSSRVKSSYEQYF. As DNA, the CDR3 is TGTGCCAGCAGCTCCCGAGTAAAAAGCTCCTACGAGCAGTACTTC. Full variable domain (remainder filled in from reference TRBV7-9 and TRBJ2-7): DTGVSQNPRHKITKRGQNVTFRCDPISEHNRLYWYRQTLGQGPEFLTYFQNEAQLEKSRLLSDRFSAERPKGSFSTLEIQRTEQGDSAMYLCASSSRVKSSYEQYFGPGTRLTVT.

This clonotype was seen only a few times. The V call is TRBV20-1, the J call TRBJ1-2; 8 nucleotides agree with TRBD1. Germline V gene data show CDR1 as DFQATT and CDR2 as SNEGSKA (reference sequence). This CDR3 contains 17 residues. V was pared by 2 bases and J by 0 bases, with 11 bases of the junction left unmatched. The chain's CDR3 is CSARSVRGREANYGYTF. The CDR3 DNA is TGCAGTGCTAGATCTGTCAGGGGGCGGGAAGCTAACTATGGCTACACCTTC.